This is a list of T cell receptor beta chains from one sample in a study of blood T cells in healthy people across ages. TCRdb analysed the 5' RACE reads with MiXCR anew, one entry per CDR3 protein. The sample shows about 1.5 million distinct CDR3 sequences, less than 45% of them seen only once. Sequencing was performed on blood. The receptors shown here come from a woman aged 18-29 years in good health. Both conserved end residues are part of each CDR3. D genes are given only for firm matches.

CDR3 | D | J | V
CASSYRGRSLYEQYF | TRBD1 | . | TRBV13
CASSYSYRGPYNEQFF | TRBD1 | TRBJ2-1 | TRBV6-5
CASSRGNSYSNQPQHF | . | TRBJ1-5 | TRBV12-3/TRBV12-4
CASSSPQSSYNEQYF | . | . | TRBV7-9
CASTPTGKYEQYF | TRBD1 | TRBJ2-7 | TRBV7-9
CASSLGVPPYEQYF | . | TRBJ2-7 | TRBV12-3/TRBV12-4
CASSSPQGNEQYF | . | TRBJ2-7 | TRBV12-3/TRBV12-4
CASSTRTGEETQYF | TRBD1 | TRBJ2-5 | TRBV13
CASSQVSTYEQYF | . | TRBJ2-7 | TRBV3-1
CAGSVVGGYTF | . | TRBJ1-2 | TRBV30
CASSSLLEGTQYF | . | TRBJ2-3 | TRBV27
CASSHGAGGPRTQYF | TRBD2 | TRBJ2-3 | TRBV3-1
CASSREGLQEQYF | TRBD2 | TRBJ2-5 | TRBV5-1
CAWRLAGGQETQYF | TRBD2 | TRBJ2-5 | TRBV30
CASSYGRTDTQYF | . | TRBJ2-3 | TRBV6-6
CSVEPPLDGQGAETQYF | TRBD1 | TRBJ2-5 | TRBV29-1
CASGQGALNEQFF | TRBD1 | TRBJ2-1 | TRBV6-5
CSVMGPNYGYTF | . | TRBJ1-2 | TRBV29-1
CASSLGGATQYF | . | TRBJ2-5 | TRBV7-2
CASSLYGSGSGYNEQYF | TRBD2 | . | TRBV27
CASSLVGGVAEKDTQYF | TRBD2 | TRBJ2-3 | TRBV7-8
CASSLSRTSGGYGETQYF | TRBD2 | TRBJ2-5 | TRBV7-2
CSARRTSGRSNEQFF | TRBD2 | TRBJ2-1 | TRBV20-1
CASSLRTGGSTQYF | TRBD1 | TRBJ2-3 | TRBV7-3
CASSLDSASTF | . | TRBJ1-2 | TRBV11-2
CASSTNTGTAYYGYTF | TRBD1 | TRBJ1-2 | TRBV6-2/TRBV6-3
CASSLAGMGTGELFF | . | TRBJ2-2 | TRBV12-3/TRBV12-4
CASNRDSKETQYF | TRBD1 | TRBJ2-5 | TRBV6-1
CASRLAGSEQFF | TRBD2 | TRBJ2-1 | TRBV2